The rows below give T cell receptor beta chains drawn from one sample of a study of blood T cell repertoires in COVID-19. Sequenced by immunoSEQ multiplex PCR; TCRdb stores in-frame clones only, minus some. Of approximately 160,000 clones detected, around 84% appear once; the ten largest clones hold approximately 7.7%. Sequenced material: PBMCs or T cells enriched from blood (not recorded which). The receptors stem from a woman between 45 and 60 years old who had recovered from COVID-19. The CDR3 runs from the conserved cysteine through the conserved F or W.

TRBV14	TRBJ2-5	CASSQDVRETQYF
TRBV28	TRBJ2-7	CASSLSGGSYEQYF
TRBV5-4	TRBJ2-1	CASRGTRGSWNEQFF
TRBV10-1	TRBJ2-5	CASSESGPETQYF
TRBV6-5	TRBJ1-1	CASSYRVEAGTEAFF
TRBV7-2	TRBJ2-3	CASSPLGFRETTQYF
TRBV27	TRBJ1-1	CASSPRGGVAFF
TRBV2	TRBJ2-7	CASKRQGFGVEQYF
TRBV7-2	TRBJ1-1	CASSSSGGVGNTEAFF
TRBV7-3	TRBJ2-3	CASSLGTLAETDTQYF
TRBV28	TRBJ2-2	CASSPLERAYTGELFF
TRBV18	TRBJ2-1	CASSPSASGDEQFF
TRBV5-1	TRBJ2-1	CASRTSGTGGNEQFF
TRBV27	TRBJ2-5	CASSLRGTQWKTQYF
TRBV5-4	TRBJ2-3	CASSLDSGGIDTQYF
TRBV19	TRBJ1-5	CASSLYIQGSVNQPQHF
TRBV2	TRBJ2-1	CASKNPGTGHNEQFF
TRBV5-4	TRBJ2-7	CASSLGGSLEQYF
TRBV28	TRBJ1-1	CASRAGGIGRNTEAFF
TRBV25-1	TRBJ1-1	CASSEISVNTEAFF